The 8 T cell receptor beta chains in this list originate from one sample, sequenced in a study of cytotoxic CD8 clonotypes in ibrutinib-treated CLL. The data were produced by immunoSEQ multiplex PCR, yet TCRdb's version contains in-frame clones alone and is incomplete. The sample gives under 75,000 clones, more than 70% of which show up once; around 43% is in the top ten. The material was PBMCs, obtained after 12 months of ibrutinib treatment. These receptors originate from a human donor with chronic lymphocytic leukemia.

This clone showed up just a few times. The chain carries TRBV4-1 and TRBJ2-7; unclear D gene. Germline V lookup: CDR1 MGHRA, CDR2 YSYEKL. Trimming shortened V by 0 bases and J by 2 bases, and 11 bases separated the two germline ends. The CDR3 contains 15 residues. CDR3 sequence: CASSQDLGYTYEQYF. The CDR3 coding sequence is TGCGCCAGCAGCCAAGATCTCGGCTATACCTACGAGCAGTACTTC.

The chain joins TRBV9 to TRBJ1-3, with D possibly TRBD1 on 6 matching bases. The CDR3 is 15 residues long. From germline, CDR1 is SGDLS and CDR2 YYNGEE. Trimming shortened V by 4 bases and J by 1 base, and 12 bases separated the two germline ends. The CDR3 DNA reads TGTGCCAGCAGCCGAGGGGGGTTGTCTGGAAACACCATATATTTT. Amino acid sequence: CASSRGGLSGNTIYF.

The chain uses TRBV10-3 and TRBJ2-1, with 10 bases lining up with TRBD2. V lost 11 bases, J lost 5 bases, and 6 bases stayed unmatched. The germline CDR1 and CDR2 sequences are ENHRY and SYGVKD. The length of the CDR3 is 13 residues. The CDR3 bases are TGTGCCGCAGCGGGAGGGCTTAACAATGAGCAGTTCTTC. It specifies CAAAGGLNNEQFF.

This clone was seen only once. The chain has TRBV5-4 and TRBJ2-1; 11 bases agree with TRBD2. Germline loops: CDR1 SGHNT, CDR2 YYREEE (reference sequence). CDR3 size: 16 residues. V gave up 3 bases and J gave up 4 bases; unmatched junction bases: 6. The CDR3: CASSYGGTSGYNEQFF. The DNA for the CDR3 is TGTGCCAGCAGCTACGGGGGGACTAGCGGATACAATGAGCAGTTCTTC.

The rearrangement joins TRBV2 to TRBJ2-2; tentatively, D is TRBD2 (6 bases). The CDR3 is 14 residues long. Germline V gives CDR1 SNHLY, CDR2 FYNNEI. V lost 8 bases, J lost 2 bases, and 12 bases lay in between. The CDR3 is CASSPGLNTGELFF. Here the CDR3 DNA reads TGTGCCAGCTCCCCGGGACTCAACACCGGGGAGCTGTTTTTT.

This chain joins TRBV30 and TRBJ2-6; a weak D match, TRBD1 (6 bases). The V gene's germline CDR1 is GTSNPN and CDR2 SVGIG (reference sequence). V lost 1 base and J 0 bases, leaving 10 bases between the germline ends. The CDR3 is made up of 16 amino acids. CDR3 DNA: TGTGCCTGGAGTGGGGGGCCCAGCTCTGGGGCCAACGTCCTGACTTTC. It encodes CAWSGGPSSGANVLTF.

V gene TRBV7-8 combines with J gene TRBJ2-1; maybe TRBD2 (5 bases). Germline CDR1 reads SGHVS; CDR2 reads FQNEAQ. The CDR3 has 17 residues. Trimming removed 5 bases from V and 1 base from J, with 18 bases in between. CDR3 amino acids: CASSPTLLARSYNEQFF. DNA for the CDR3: TGTGCCAGCAGCCCTACCCTCCTAGCCCGTTCCTACAATGAGCAGTTCTTC.

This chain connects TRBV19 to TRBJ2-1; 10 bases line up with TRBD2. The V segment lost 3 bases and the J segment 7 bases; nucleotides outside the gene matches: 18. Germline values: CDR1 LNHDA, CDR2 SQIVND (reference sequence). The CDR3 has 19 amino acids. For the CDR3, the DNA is TGTGCCAGTAGTATCCGGGACACCGGCACTAGCGGGATTTGGAATGAGCAGTTCTTC. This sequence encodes CASSIRDTGTSGIWNEQFF.